Here is one T cell receptor beta chain with its context. Using immunoSEQ multiplex PCR, the repertoire was profiled, and TCRdb retains in-frame clones only, with some absent. The data show roughly 150,000 clones, roughly 80% seen once. This entry is derived from a study of blood T cell repertoires in COVID-19. V was shortened by 2 bases and J by 1 base, with 12 bases between the two germline ends. Germline loops: CDR1 SGHRS, CDR2 YFSETQ. This CDR3 is built from 15 residues. This chain joins TRBV5-1 and TRBJ1-1, with D possibly being TRBD1 (5 bases). The sample comprised peripheral blood. This TCR came from an elderly woman with acute or convalescent COVID-19. The CDR3 loop reads CASSFGEGRNTEAFF. The DNA of the CDR3 is TGCGCCAGCAGCTTCGGGGAGGGGAGGAACACTGAAGCTTTCTTT.